The 21 T cell receptor beta chains given below trace back to one sample, sequenced in a study of T cell repertoires in cytomegalovirus infection. From the reads, TCRdb called clonotypes with MiXCR, one entry per CDR3 protein. The data show fewer than 950,000 distinct CDR3 sequences, approximately 32% seen once. Their antigens are not known. The sequencing here drew on cultured CD8+ T cells from PBMCs, taken from culture after CMV antigen stimulation. The receptors come from a human donor in good health (CMV status not recorded). Some clones in this sample may be carry-over from other donors' samples.

This clonotype occurred a few times. This rearrangement joins TRBV20-1 to TRBJ2-7; TRBD1 matches 8 bases. V shed 0 bases, J shed 4 bases, and the junction held 8 bases outside the gene matches. Germline-derived CDR1 and CDR2 are DFQATT and SNEGSKA (reference sequence). This CDR3 region has 15 residues. CDR3 DNA: TGCAGTGCTAGAGATTCGGACAGGGCGGGGTACGAGCAGTACTTC. Its protein is CSARDSDRAGYEQYF.

The rearrangement links TRBV9 to TRBJ2-3; 10 bases are shared with TRBD1. With 2 bases clipped from V and 5 bases from J, the junction kept 8 bases outside the gene matches. This CDR3 is 16 amino acids long. CDR1 and CDR2 from the germline V gene are SGDLS and YYNGEE. CDR3 protein: CASSVSRQGAVDTQYF. The CDR3, as DNA: TGTGCCAGCAGCGTTTCCAGACAGGGGGCTGTAGATACGCAGTATTTT.

The sample holds many counts of this clonotype. The rearrangement joins TRBV7-9 to TRBJ2-3; D gene uncertain. With 5 bases removed from V and 2 bases from J, the gap between germline ends came to 8 bases. CDR3 length: 13 residues. CDR1 SEHNR and CDR2 FQNEAQ come from the germline V gene (reference sequence). The CDR3 spells CASSPSTTDTQYF. The CDR3, as DNA: TGTGCCAGCAGCCCCTCGACCACAGATACGCAGTATTTT.

This clonotype turned up a few times. The chain recombines TRBV5-6 with TRBJ1-1, with 7 bases lining up with TRBD1. The CDR3 has 13 residues. Germline V CDR1 and CDR2: SGHDT, YYEEEE. Germline trimming cut 0 bases from V and 8 bases from J; bases unmatched to any gene: 4. The CDR3 is CASSLGTGVEAFF. The CDR3, as DNA: TGTGCCAGCAGCTTGGGTACAGGGGTAGAAGCTTTCTTT. Supplemented by reference TRBV5-6 and TRBJ1-1, the full variable domain reads DAGVTQSPTHLIKTRGQQVTLRCSPKSGHDTVSWYQQALGQGPQFIFQYYEEEERQRGNFPDRFSGHQFPNYSSELNVNALLLGDSALYLCASSLGTGVEAFFGQGTRLTVV.

This clonotype turned up a few times. The rearrangement uses TRBV24-1 and TRBJ2-5, with TRBD1 identical over 8 bases. There are 16 residues in the CDR3. Per the germline V gene, CDR1 is KGHDR and CDR2 is SFDVKD. The V and J ends lost 9 bases and 4 bases, in that order; junction bases with no gene match: 15. CDR3 in DNA: TGTGCCACCGGGTCGTTTGGACAGGGAAGACGAGAGACCCAGTACTTC. Translation: CATGSFGQGRRETQYF.

Only a few counts were recorded for this clonotype. The chain joins TRBV7-9 to TRBJ1-1; maybe TRBD1 (5 bases). V was shortened by 5 bases and J by 1 base, with 17 bases between the two germline ends. This CDR3 contains 16 residues. Germline CDR1 is SEHNR and CDR2 is FQNEAQ (reference sequence). CDR3 in DNA: TGTGCCAGCAGCCTGCAGTATGGCAGGGCGAACACTGAAGCTTTCTTT. Encoded protein: CASSLQYGRANTEAFF.

The rearrangement uses TRBV6-1 and TRBJ2-7; D tentatively fits TRBD1 or TRBD2 (5 bases each). Trimming took off 7 bases at V and 0 bases at J, with 13 bases between the two ends. From germline, CDR1 is MNHNS and CDR2 SASEGT. The CDR3 has 14 amino acids. The CDR3 nucleotides are TGTGCCAGCATCGACGAGAGGGGCTCCTACGAGCAGTACGTC. Protein: CASIDERGSYEQYV.

Ten or more counts support this clonotype. The chain recombines TRBV7-8 with TRBJ1-1; TRBD1 might be the D (6 bases). The CDR3 is 14 amino acids. The V end was cut by 1 base, the J end by 3 bases, with 9 bases between. Germline-derived CDR1 and CDR2 are SGHVS and FQNEAQ. The CDR3 loop reads CASSLGTAYTEAFF. The CDR3 DNA reads as TGTGCCAGCAGCTTAGGGACAGCTTACACTGAAGCTTTCTTT.

The V gene is TRBV25-1, the J gene TRBJ1-4, with unresolved D. Germline CDR1 reads MGHDK; CDR2 reads SYGVNS. This CDR3 spans 14 amino acids. V dropped 2 bases and J dropped 3 bases, with 7 bases sitting between them. The CDR3 spells CASSETESNEKLFF. CDR3 coding DNA: TGTGCCAGCAGTGAAACAGAATCTAATGAAAAACTGTTTTTT.

The genes are TRBV28 and TRBJ2-3; D is possibly TRBD2 (5 bases). This CDR3 contains 14 residues. V shed 5 bases and J shed 4 bases, with 13 bases lying between them. Germline loops: CDR1 MDHEN, CDR2 SYDVKM. For the CDR3, the DNA is TGTGCCAGCAGTGACTCCGGGGTCCCAGATACGCAGTATTTT. Protein product: CASSDSGVPDTQYF.

This clonotype appeared a single time. V is TRBV5-6 and J is TRBJ1-1; 7 bases line up with TRBD1. V shed 4 bases and J 4 bases; nucleotides not matched to a gene: 7. The CDR3 is 14 amino acids. Germline loops: CDR1 SGHDT, CDR2 YYEEEE. Here the CDR3 reads CASSPPWDSTEAFF. As DNA, the CDR3 is TGTGCCAGCAGCCCACCGTGGGACAGCACTGAAGCTTTCTTT.

This sequence joins TRBV10-3 and TRBJ1-2; TRBD1 agrees at 7 bases. Germline CDR1 reads ENHRY; CDR2 reads SYGVKD. The trim removed 7 bases at V and 4 bases at J, leaving 9 bases unmatched. The CDR3 is made up of 14 amino acids. CDR3 bases: TGTGCCATCAACGACAGGGTGGCCCCCTATGGCTACACCTTC. It yields the protein CAINDRVAPYGYTF.

The chain has TRBV5-4 and TRBJ1-2; 11 positions match TRBD1. This CDR3 has 16 residues. Germline CDR1 is SGHNT and CDR2 is YYREEE (reference sequence). J lost 3 bases, V lost 4 bases, and 8 bases had no gene match. CDR3 protein: CASSLDRTGGDYGYTF. The CDR3 bases are TGTGCCAGCAGCCTCGATCGGACAGGGGGCGACTATGGCTACACCTTC.

This chain connects TRBV6-6 to TRBJ1-2, with D unclear. Per germline, CDR1 MNHNY and CDR2 SVGAGI (reference sequence). The CDR3 contains 15 residues. Trimming took off 1 base at V and 3 bases at J, with 12 bases between the two ends. Here the CDR3 DNA reads TGTGCCAGCAGTTACTTAGCGGACCGCGACTATGGCTACACCTTC. Protein product: CASSYLADRDYGYTF.

A few counts support this clonotype. The chain joins TRBV7-8 to TRBJ2-4; 7 positions agree with TRBD2. Germline V CDR1 and CDR2: SGHVS, FQNEAQ. The J segment lost 5 bases and the V segment lost 1 base, leaving 5 bases of the junction unmatched. This CDR3 comprises 15 residues. This chain's CDR3 is CASSLDWAGENIQYF. CDR3 nucleotides: TGTGCCAGCAGCTTAGATTGGGCGGGGGAAAACATTCAGTACTTC. Full variable domain (outside the CDR3, taken from reference TRBV7-8 and TRBJ2-4): GAGVSQSPRYKVAKRGQDVALRCDPISGHVSLFWYQQALGQGPEFLTYFQNEAQLDKSGLPSDRFFAERPEGSVSTLKIQRTQQEDSAVYLCASSLDWAGENIQYFGAGTRLSVL.

This clonotype appeared a few times. The CDR3 is CASSGLGGDIQYF. Here the CDR3 DNA reads TGTGCCAGCAGTGGACTGGGTGGGGACATTCAGTACTTC. The chain employs TRBV6-1 and TRBJ2-4; D not resolved. The CDR3 runs 13 residues. Germline V gene data show CDR1 as MNHNS and CDR2 as SASEGT. Trimming removed 4 bases at V and 8 bases at J, with 12 bases between.

This clonotype was detected a few times. The CDR3 loop is CASSADRVDSEAFF. The CDR3 bases are TGTGCCAGCAGTGCGGACAGGGTTGACTCTGAAGCTTTCTTT. J is TRBJ1-1 and V is TRBV12-3 or TRBV12-4, with TRBD1 matching over 8 bases. The CDR3 covers 14 residues. J was trimmed by 6 bases and V by 5 bases; bases with no gene match: 8.

This clonotype came up many times. The gene calls are TRBV10-3 and TRBJ1-5; a weak D match, TRBD1 (6 bases). The V gene's germline CDR1 is ENHRY and CDR2 SYGVKD. With 10 bases removed from V and 3 bases from J, the gap between germline ends came to 13 bases. The CDR3 spans 13 residues. CDR3 nucleotides: TGTGCCACCTCGGACAGCCTCAATCAGCCCCAGCATTTT. It codes for CATSDSLNQPQHF.

The sample holds a few counts of this clonotype. The chain has TRBV7-9 and TRBJ1-1; possibly TRBD1 for D (6 bases). The germline V gene has CDR1 SEHNR and CDR2 FQNEAQ (reference sequence). This CDR3 is 12 amino acids long. V was pared by 2 bases and J by 8 bases, with 9 bases between. The CDR3 DNA reads TGTGCCAGCAGCTTAAGACAGGAGGAAGCTTTCTTT. It encodes CASSLRQEEAFF.

This clonotype came up a few times. This chain connects TRBV27 to TRBJ2-5, with D perhaps TRBD2 (5 bases). V lost 4 bases, J lost 3 bases, and 15 bases lay in between. The germline gives CDR1 MNHEY, CDR2 SMNVEV (reference sequence). CDR3 length: 15 residues. The CDR3 DNA follows: TGTGCCAGCAGTTCACTAGGCTCCAGGAAAGAGACCCAGTACTTC. As protein: CASSSLGSRKETQYF.

This chain uses TRBV5-1 with TRBJ2-2; the D is unclear. The CDR3 covers 16 residues. The germline CDR1 and CDR2 sequences are SGHRS and YFSETQ. V was pared by 2 bases and J by 0 bases, with 11 bases between. CDR3 residues: CASSFKTIANTGELFF. The DNA for the CDR3 is TGCGCCAGCAGCTTCAAAACTATTGCGAACACCGGGGAGCTGTTTTTT.